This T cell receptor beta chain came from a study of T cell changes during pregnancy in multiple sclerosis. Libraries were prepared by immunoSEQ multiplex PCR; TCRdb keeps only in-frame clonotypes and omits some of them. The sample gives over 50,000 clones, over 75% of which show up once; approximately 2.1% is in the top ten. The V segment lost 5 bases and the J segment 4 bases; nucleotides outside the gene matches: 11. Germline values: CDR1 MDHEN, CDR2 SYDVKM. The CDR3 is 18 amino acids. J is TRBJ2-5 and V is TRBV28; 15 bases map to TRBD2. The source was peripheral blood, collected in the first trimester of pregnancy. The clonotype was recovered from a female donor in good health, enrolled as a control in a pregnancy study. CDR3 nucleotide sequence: TGTGCCAGCAGTCTGTGGATCGGGACTAGCGGGAGGATAGAGACCCAGTACTTC. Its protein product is CASSLWIGTSGRIETQYF.